The 9 T cell receptor beta chains listed next were all sequenced from one sample in a study of T cells in Graves' hyperthyroidism and ophthalmopathy (dated by TCRdb to between 2019 and 2020). Libraries were built with multiplex PCR. The data were produced on an Illumina HiSeq 2000. Amplification of TCR beta CDR3 regions was carried out from RNA transcripts. For the first round of RT-PCR on the TCR CDR3, the HTBI primer set was used together with the Qiagen OneStep RT-PCR kit. TCRdb trimmed public reads at Q25 via fastp, called clones via MiXCR and kept in-frame beta chains. Every entry covers one CDR3 protein and lists the most common genes and DNA from its rows. The sample profile shows around 300,000 distinct CDR3 sequences; roughly 14% of them were found once. The ten largest clones capture around 25% of the sample. Sequenced: blood. These receptors originate from a woman in her twenties or thirties with Graves' hyperthyroidism.

The CDR3 sequence: CATSRVTVPNYGYTF. The DNA for the CDR3 is TGTGCCACCAGCAGGGTGACAGTCCCAAACTATGGCTACACCTTC. This sequence joins TRBV15 and TRBJ1-2, with D perhaps matching TRBD1 (5 bases). The germline gives CDR1 LNHNV, CDR2 YYDKDF (reference sequence). This CDR3 contains 15 residues. V gave up 3 bases and J gave up 2 bases, with 13 bases separating them.

This clonotype was seen many times. V and J are TRBV28 and TRBJ1-5; the match to TRBD1 covers 9 bases. The CDR3 covers 16 residues. Losses at the gene ends were 7 bases for V and 1 base for J; bases not matched to a gene: 8. Per the germline V gene, CDR1 is MDHEN and CDR2 is SYDVKM. As DNA, the CDR3 is TGTGCCAGCACGATCGGAGGGACAGGGAGCAATCAGCCCCAGCATTTT. Protein sequence: CASTIGGTGSNQPQHF.

This clonotype came up many times. This chain links TRBV24-1 with TRBJ1-1; D uncertain. CDR1 is KGHDR, CDR2 SFDVKD, per germline. The CDR3 runs to 13 residues. Between the trimmed V and J ends, which lost 7 bases and 1 base, there was a span of 9 bases. The CDR3 DNA reads TGTGCCACCAGGAGAAGACAGAACACTGAAGCTTTCTTT. Translating gives CATRRRQNTEAFF.

This sequence joins TRBV4-3 and TRBJ1-2, with 7 bases identical to TRBD1. V lost 2 bases and J lost 5; bases outside the gene matches: 11. Germline CDR1 is LGHNA and CDR2 is YSLEER. This CDR3 spans 16 amino acids. The CDR3, as DNA: TGCGCCAGCAGCCAAAATCGACAGGGTGGGGGATATGGCTACACCTTC. The encoded protein is CASSQNRQGGGYGYTF.

This clonotype came up a few times. This may arise from a read error, as a much more abundant clone is one base away. This chain links TRBV7-3 with TRBJ1-1; 9 bases line up with TRBD1. The CDR3 length is 16 residues. The germline CDR1 and CDR2 sequences are SGHTA and FQGTGA. CDR3 in amino acids: CAGSPDSGQGGTEAFF. The CDR3 region has the DNA TGTGCCGGCAGCCCCGACTCGGGACAGGGAGGGACTGAAGCTTTCTTT.

This clonotype was recorded at least ten times. J is TRBJ1-6 and V is TRBV27; D gene ambiguous. Germline V gene sequence: CDR1 MNHEY, CDR2 SMNVEV (reference sequence). CDR3 size: 15 residues. The germline V and J ends were trimmed by 3 bases and 9 bases, with 15 bases remaining between them. CDR3 amino acids: CASSFSAAQSSPLHF. The DNA of the CDR3 is TGTGCCAGCAGTTTTTCGGCAGCCCAAAGTTCACCCCTCCACTTT.

This clonotype occurred many times. V usage is TRBV7-8 and J usage is TRBJ1-1, with 10 bases aligning to TRBD1. The J segment lost 6 bases and the V segment lost 0 bases, leaving 13 bases of the junction unmatched. The germline V gene encodes CDR1 SGHVS and CDR2 FQNEAQ. This CDR3 is built from 18 residues. The CDR3 loop is CASSLARDRGKEDAEAFF. DNA for the CDR3: TGTGCCAGCAGCTTAGCTCGGGACAGGGGTAAGGAGGACGCTGAAGCTTTCTTT.

This clonotype has at least ten counts. The V and J genes are TRBV6-1 and TRBJ2-6; TRBD1 might be the D (5 bases). Germline CDR1 is MNHNS and CDR2 is SASEGT. The CDR3 extends over 14 amino acids. V was trimmed by 10 bases and J by 4 bases, leaving 14 bases between them. The CDR3 region is CAIGQEGGANVLTF. CDR3 coding DNA: TGTGCCATCGGACAAGAAGGGGGGGCCAACGTCCTGACTTTC.

This clonotype showed up just a few times. V and J are TRBV6-1 and TRBJ2-7; 7 bases line up with TRBD2. The CDR3 sequence is 15 residues long. Losses at the gene ends were 1 base for V and 1 base for J; bases not matched to a gene: 4. Germline CDR1 is MNHNS and CDR2 is SASEGT. CDR3 sequence reads: CASSEEAGTSYEQYF. As DNA, the CDR3 is TGTGCCAGCAGTGAAGAAGCGGGAACGTCCTACGAGCAGTACTTC.